This T cell receptor beta chain was sequenced during a study of OX40 agonist ivuxolimab in advanced cancers. Overall study results and limits: Expanded peripheral T cell antigen specificity was not determined.

With regard to this clone: Its antigen is undetermined.

The CDR3 is 11 residues long. The V gene's germline CDR1 is SGHRS and CDR2 YFSETQ. Deletions cut 3 bases from V and 2 bases from J, with 2 bases between. TCRdb's table, derived via immunoSEQ multiplex PCR, lists solely in-frame clones and lacks some. The table records about 19,000 clones, 79% of them present only once. Patients had blood sampled at baseline and again on cycle 4 day 1 and cycle 7 day 1. This TCR was sampled from an adult with an advanced solid tumor such as melanoma, head and neck, liver or kidney cancer. V is TRBV5-1 and J is TRBJ1-1; D gene unclear. The sample was CD4+ or CD8+ T cells sorted from blood, taken in a trial of the OX40 agonist ivuxolimab. The CDR3 sequence: CASSSNTEAFF. CDR3 bases: TGCGCCAGCAGCTCAAACACTGAAGCTTTCTTT.